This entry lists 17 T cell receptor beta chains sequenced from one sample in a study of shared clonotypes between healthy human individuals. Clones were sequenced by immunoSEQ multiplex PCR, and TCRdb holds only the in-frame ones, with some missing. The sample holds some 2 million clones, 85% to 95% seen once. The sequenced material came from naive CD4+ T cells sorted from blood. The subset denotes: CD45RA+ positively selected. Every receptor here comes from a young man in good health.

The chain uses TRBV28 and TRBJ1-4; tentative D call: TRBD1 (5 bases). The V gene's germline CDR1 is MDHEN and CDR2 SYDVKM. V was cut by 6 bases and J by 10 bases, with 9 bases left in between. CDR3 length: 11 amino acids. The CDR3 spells CASSMRGKLFF. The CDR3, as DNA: TGTGCCAGCAGCATGAGGGGAAAACTGTTTTTT.

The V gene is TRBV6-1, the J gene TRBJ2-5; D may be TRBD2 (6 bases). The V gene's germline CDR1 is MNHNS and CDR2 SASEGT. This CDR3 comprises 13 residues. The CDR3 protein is CALGTGAWETQYF. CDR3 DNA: TGTGCGCTGGGGACGGGAGCGTGGGAGACCCAGTACTTC.

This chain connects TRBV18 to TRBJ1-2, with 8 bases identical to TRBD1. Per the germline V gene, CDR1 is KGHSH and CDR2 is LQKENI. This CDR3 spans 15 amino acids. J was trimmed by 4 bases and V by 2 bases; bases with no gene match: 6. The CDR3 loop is CASSPSGTGSYGYTF. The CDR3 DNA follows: TGTGCCAGCTCACCATCGGGGACAGGCTCCTATGGCTACACCTTC.

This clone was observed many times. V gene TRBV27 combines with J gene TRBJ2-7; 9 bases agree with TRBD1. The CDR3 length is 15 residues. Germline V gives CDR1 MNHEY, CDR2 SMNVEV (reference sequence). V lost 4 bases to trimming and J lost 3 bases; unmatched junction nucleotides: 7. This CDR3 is CASSYIRGQGYEQYF. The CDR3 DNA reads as TGTGCCAGCAGTTATATCAGGGGACAGGGCTACGAGCAGTACTTC.

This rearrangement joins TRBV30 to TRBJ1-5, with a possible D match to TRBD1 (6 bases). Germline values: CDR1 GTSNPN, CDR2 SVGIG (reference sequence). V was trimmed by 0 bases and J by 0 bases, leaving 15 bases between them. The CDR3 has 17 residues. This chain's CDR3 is CAWSVSRTVNSNQPQHF. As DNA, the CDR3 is TGTGCCTGGAGTGTCTCCAGGACAGTCAATAGCAATCAGCCCCAGCATTTT.

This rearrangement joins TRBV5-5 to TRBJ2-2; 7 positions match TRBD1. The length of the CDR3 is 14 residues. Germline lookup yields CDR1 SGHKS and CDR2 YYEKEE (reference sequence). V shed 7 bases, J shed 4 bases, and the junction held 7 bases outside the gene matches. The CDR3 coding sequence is TGTGCCAGCGAGAGACAGGGCAGCACCGGGGAGCTGTTTTTT. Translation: CASERQGSTGELFF.

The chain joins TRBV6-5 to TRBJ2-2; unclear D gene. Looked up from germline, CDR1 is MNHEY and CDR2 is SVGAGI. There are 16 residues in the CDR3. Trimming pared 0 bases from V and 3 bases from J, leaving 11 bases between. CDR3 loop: CASSYSMIRYTGELFF. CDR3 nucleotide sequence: TGTGCCAGCAGTTACTCAATGATTAGATACACCGGGGAGCTGTTTTTT.

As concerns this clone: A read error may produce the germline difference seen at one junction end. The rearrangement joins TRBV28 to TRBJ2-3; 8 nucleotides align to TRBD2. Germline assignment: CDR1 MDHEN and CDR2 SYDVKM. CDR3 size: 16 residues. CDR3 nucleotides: TGTGCCAGCGGTTTGGAACCGGGACTAGTTATAGATACGCAGTATTTT. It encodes CASGLEPGLVIDTQYF.

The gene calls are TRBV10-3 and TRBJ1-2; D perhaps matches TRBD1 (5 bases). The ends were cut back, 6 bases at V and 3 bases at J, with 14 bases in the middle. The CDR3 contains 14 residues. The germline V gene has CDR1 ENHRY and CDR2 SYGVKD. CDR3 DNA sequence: TGTGCCATCAGCCCAAGCATGACAGACTATGGCTACACCTTC. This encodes CAISPSMTDYGYTF.

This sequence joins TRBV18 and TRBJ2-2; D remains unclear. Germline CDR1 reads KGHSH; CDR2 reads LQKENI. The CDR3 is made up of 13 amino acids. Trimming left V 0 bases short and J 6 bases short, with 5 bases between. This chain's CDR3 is CASSPPTAGELFF. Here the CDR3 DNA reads TGTGCCAGCTCACCACCCACAGCCGGGGAGCTGTTTTTT.

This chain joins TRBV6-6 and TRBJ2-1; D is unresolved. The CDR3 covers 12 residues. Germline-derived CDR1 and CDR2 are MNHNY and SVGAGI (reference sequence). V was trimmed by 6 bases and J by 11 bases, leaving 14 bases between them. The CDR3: CASSFVPRQQFF. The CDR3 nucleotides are TGTGCCAGCAGCTTTGTTCCGAGACAGCAGTTCTTC.

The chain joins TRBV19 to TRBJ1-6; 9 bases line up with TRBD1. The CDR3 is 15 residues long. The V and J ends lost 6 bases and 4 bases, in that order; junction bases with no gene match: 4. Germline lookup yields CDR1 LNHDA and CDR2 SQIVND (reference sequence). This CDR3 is CASRPGQGYNSPLHF. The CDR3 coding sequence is TGTGCCAGTAGGCCGGGACAGGGATATAATTCACCCCTCCACTTT. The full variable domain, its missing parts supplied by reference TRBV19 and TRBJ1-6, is DGGITQSPKYLFRKEGQNVTLSCEQNLNHDAMYWYRQDPGQGLRLIYYSQIVNDFQKGDIAEGYSVSREKKESFPLTVTSAQKNPTAFYLCASRPGQGYNSPLHFGNGTRLTVT.

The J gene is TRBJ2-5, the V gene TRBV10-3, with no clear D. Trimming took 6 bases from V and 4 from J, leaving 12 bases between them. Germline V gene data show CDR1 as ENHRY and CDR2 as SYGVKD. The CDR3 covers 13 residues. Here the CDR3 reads CAISPGGRETQYF. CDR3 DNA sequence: TGTGCCATCAGCCCAGGCGGCAGAGAGACCCAGTACTTC.

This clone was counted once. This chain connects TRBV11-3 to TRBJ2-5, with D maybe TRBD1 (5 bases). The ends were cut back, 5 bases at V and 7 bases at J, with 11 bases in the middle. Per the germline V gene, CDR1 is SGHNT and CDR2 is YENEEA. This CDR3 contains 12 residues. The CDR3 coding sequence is TGTGCCAGCAGCCCCACAGGCGGGACCCAGTACTTC. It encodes CASSPTGGTQYF.

CDR3 DNA: TGTGCCAGCAGCCAGACACAGGGGCCTCGGAACTATGGCTACACCTTC. Its translation: CASSQTQGPRNYGYTF. The chain employs TRBV4-2 and TRBJ1-2; 7 nucleotides line up with TRBD1. Trimming removed 3 bases from V and 2 bases from J; junction bases left unmatched: 9. The CDR3 loop spans 16 amino acids. Germline V gene sequence: CDR1 LGHNA, CDR2 YNFKEQ.

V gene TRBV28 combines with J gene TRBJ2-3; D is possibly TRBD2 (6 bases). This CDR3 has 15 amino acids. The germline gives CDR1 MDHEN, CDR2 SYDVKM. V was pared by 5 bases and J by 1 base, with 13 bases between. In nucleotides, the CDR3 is TGTGCCAGCAGTCGCGCTCGCGGGGGCACAGATACGCAGTATTTT. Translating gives CASSRARGGTDTQYF.

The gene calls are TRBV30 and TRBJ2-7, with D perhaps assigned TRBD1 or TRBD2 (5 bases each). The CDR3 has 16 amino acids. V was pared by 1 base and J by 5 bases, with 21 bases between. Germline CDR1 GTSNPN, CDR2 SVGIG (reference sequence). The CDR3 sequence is CAWSAGKGPPYHEQYF. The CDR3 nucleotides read TGTGCCTGGAGTGCGGGGAAGGGACCGCCATACCACGAGCAGTACTTC. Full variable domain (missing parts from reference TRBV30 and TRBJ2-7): SQTIHQWPATLVQPVGSPLSLECTVEGTSNPNLYWYRQAAGRGLQLLFYSVGIGQISSEVPQNLSASRPQDRQFILSSKKLLLSDSGFYLCAWSAGKGPPYHEQYFGPGTRLTVT.